Listed here are 16 T cell receptor beta chains from one sample, sequenced in a study of OX40 agonist ivuxolimab in advanced cancers. The library was obtained by the immunoSEQ multiplex PCR assay. The table comes from immuneACCESS by way of TCRdb, which keeps in-frame sequences with V and J called. Part of the clones is missing from these tables; in studies checked, under half for an unresolved V gene and the rest for unknown reasons. The sample table lists 95,000 to 100,000 clones, around 85% of them with a count of one. The ten largest clones take up more than 1.2% of the sample. The sequencing used CD4+ or CD8+ T cells sorted from blood, collected in a trial of the OX40 agonist ivuxolimab. The receptors stem from an adult with an advanced solid tumor such as melanoma, head and neck, liver or kidney cancer.

In DNA form, the CDR3 reads TGCGCCAGCAGCTTGGATAATAGCGGGAGGTACTCCTACGAGCAGTACTTC. It codes for CASSLDNSGRYSYEQYF. The rearrangement joins TRBV5-1 to TRBJ2-7, with 10 bases matching TRBD2. Unmatched junction bases numbered 6, after V lost 0 bases and J lost 0 bases. CDR1 SGHRS and CDR2 YFSETQ come from the germline V gene. The CDR3 runs to 17 residues.

CDR3 sequence: CASSLGRGQGQSNTGELFF. DNA of the CDR3: TGTGCCAGCAGCTTAGGCCGGGGACAGGGACAATCGAACACCGGGGAGCTGTTTTTT. This chain links TRBV13 with TRBJ2-2; 9 bases map to TRBD1. There are 19 residues in the CDR3. With 0 bases clipped from V and 0 bases from J, the junction kept 8 bases outside the gene matches. The V gene's germline CDR1 is PRHDT and CDR2 FYEKMQ (reference sequence).

This chain links TRBV10-1 with TRBJ2-5, with a weak D call TRBD1 (5 bases). TRBJ2-7 explains the end of the DNA better; the J call may be wrong. This CDR3 contains 13 residues. Germline-derived CDR1 and CDR2 are WNHNN and SYGVQD (reference sequence). CDR3 nucleotides: TGCGCCAGCAGTGAAGGGGTTGCCCTCGAGCAGTACTTC. This codes for CASSEGVALEQYF.

V is TRBV7-3 and J is TRBJ2-2, with 7 positions matching TRBD1. Germline lookup yields CDR1 SGHTA and CDR2 FQGTGA. The CDR3 spans 17 residues. With V trimmed by 5 bases and J by 0 bases, 9 bases remained unmatched. CDR3 in DNA: TGTGCCAGCAGCCCACTCCCCGGGACAGCGAACACCGGGGAGCTGTTTTTT. This sequence encodes CASSPLPGTANTGELFF.

The chain employs TRBV13 and TRBJ2-7; 9 bases are shared with TRBD2. Trimming cost V 4 bases and J 0 bases; bases outside gene matches: 1. The germline CDR1 and CDR2 sequences are PRHDT and FYEKMQ (reference sequence). This CDR3 has 14 amino acids. Here the CDR3 reads CASSYSGSSYEQYF. In nucleotides, the CDR3 is TGTGCCAGCAGCTATAGCGGGAGCTCCTACGAGCAGTACTTC.

The genes are TRBV7-8 and TRBJ2-1; TRBD2 matches at 8 bases. The length of the CDR3 is 18 residues. The germline V gene encodes CDR1 SGHVS and CDR2 FQNEAQ. V was clipped by 1 base and J by 6 bases; unmatched bases: 14. The CDR3 reads CASSLGGLGTRPTNEQFF. For the CDR3, the DNA is TGTGCCAGCAGCTTAGGGGGCCTCGGGACTAGACCCACCAATGAGCAGTTCTTC.

The chain uses TRBV2 and TRBJ2-1, with TRBD2 identical over 13 bases. This CDR3 contains 20 residues. In germline, CDR1 is SNHLY, CDR2 FYNNEI. The V gene end was trimmed by 4 bases and the J gene end by 1 base; junction bases not matched to a gene: 13. CDR3 sequence: CASSGGAARTSGSSYNEQFF. CDR3 DNA sequence: TGTGCCAGCAGTGGGGGGGCAGCCCGGACTAGCGGGAGTTCCTACAATGAGCAGTTCTTC.

This chain connects TRBV7-9 to TRBJ2-5, with D possibly being TRBD2 (6 bases). The CDR3 is made up of 15 amino acids. CDR1 is SEHNR and CDR2 is FQNEAQ in the germline V gene (reference sequence). V lost 1 base and J 0 bases, leaving 9 bases between the germline ends. The chain's CDR3 is CASSLDSGYQETQYF. CDR3 DNA: TGTGCCAGCAGCTTAGATAGCGGATACCAAGAGACCCAGTACTTC.

Here the CDR3 reads CASSLQGAGETQYF. CDR3 bases: TGTGCCAGCAGCCTACAGGGGGCGGGGGAGACCCAGTACTTC. This chain connects TRBV9 to TRBJ2-5; 9 bases agree with TRBD1. Germline values: CDR1 SGDLS, CDR2 YYNGEE. The CDR3 sequence is 14 residues long. After removal of 4 bases from V and 5 bases from J, the junction contained 6 bases not matched to a gene.

The V gene is TRBV6-6, the J gene TRBJ1-3; a possible D gene is TRBD1 (6 bases). CDR1 and CDR2 from the germline V gene are MNHNY and SVGAGI (reference sequence). CDR3 length: 15 residues. V was trimmed by 6 bases and J by 0 bases, leaving 12 bases between them. CDR3 region: CASRRTVSSGNTIYF. The CDR3 nucleotides are TGTGCCAGCAGGCGGACAGTCAGCTCTGGAAACACCATATATTTT.

This chain joins TRBV6-6 and TRBJ1-5; D remains unclear. The CDR3 extends over 14 amino acids. CDR1 MNHNY and CDR2 SVGAGI come from the germline V gene (reference sequence). The V end lost 5 bases, the J end lost 4 bases, and 12 bases lay between the germline ends. CDR3 loop: CASSPRTANQPQHF. The CDR3 DNA is TGTGCCAGCAGTCCAAGGACGGCTAATCAGCCCCAGCATTTT.

V gene TRBV28 combines with J gene TRBJ1-2, with 8 bases fitting TRBD1. V shed 8 bases and J 6 bases; nucleotides not matched to a gene: 11. Per germline, CDR1 MDHEN and CDR2 SYDVKM. The CDR3 has 14 residues. The CDR3 DNA reads TGTGCCAGCGGAACCGACAGGGGTATCCATGGCTACACCTTC. This sequence encodes CASGTDRGIHGYTF.

The rearrangement uses TRBV7-2 and TRBJ2-3, with D perhaps assigned TRBD1 or TRBD2 (6 bases each). The CDR3 length is 13 residues. CDR1 and CDR2 from the germline V gene are SGHTA and FQGNSA. V was trimmed by 9 bases and J by 1 base, leaving 11 bases between them. CDR3 protein: CASRRGGTDTQYF. The CDR3 DNA reads as TGTGCCAGTAGGAGGGGGGGCACAGATACGCAGTATTTT. Looking up the rest from reference TRBV7-2 and TRBJ2-3 gives the full variable domain: GAGVSQSPSNKVTEKGKDVELRCDPISGHTALYWYRQSLGQGLEFLIYFQGNSAPDKSGLPSDRFSAERTGGSVSTLTIQRTQQEDSAVYLCASRRGGTDTQYFGPGTRLTVL.

The V call is TRBV28, the J call TRBJ1-2; TRBD1 matches 10 bases. Trimming cost V 6 bases and J 3 bases; bases outside gene matches: 13. CDR1 and CDR2 from the germline V gene are MDHEN and SYDVKM. CDR3 size: 17 residues. The CDR3 is CASSVISRDRGDYGYTF. In nucleotides, the CDR3 is TGTGCCAGCAGCGTAATTTCCCGGGACAGGGGCGACTATGGCTACACCTTC.

This chain joins TRBV7-9 and TRBJ2-7; D gene ambiguous. Germline V gene data show CDR1 as SEHNR and CDR2 as FQNEAQ (reference sequence). Deletions cut 2 bases from V and 4 bases from J, with 6 bases between. The CDR3 is 12 residues long. In DNA form, the CDR3 reads TGTGCCAGCAGCTTAAGGATATACGAGCAGTACTTC. Translating it yields CASSLRIYEQYF.

The chain links TRBV6-5 to TRBJ1-4; no definite D call. The CDR3 is 12 residues long. CDR1 is MNHEY, CDR2 SVGAGI, per germline. CDR3 coding DNA: TGTGTTGTAGGCAGAAATAATGAAAAACTGTTTTTT. Protein: CVVGRNNEKLFF.